This T cell receptor (beta chain) derives from a study of T-cell reconstitution after alpha-beta-depleted transplantation in children. For TCRbeta, the library was prepared with unique molecular identifiers. TCRdb ran MiXCR on the PCR reads and lists one entry per CDR3 protein. The data contain 490,000 or so distinct CDR3 sequences, about 12% of them seen just once; the ten biggest clones take up over 5.5%. CDR3 length: 15 amino acids. Trimming removed 1 base from V and 0 bases from J, with 8 bases in between. CDR1 is SGHKS and CDR2 is YYEKEE in the germline V gene (reference sequence). The sample was PBMCs from the stem cell graft donor, taken from the stem cell graft. This sequence was found in a human donor who donated a stem cell graft to a child with combined immunodeficiency. The chain combines TRBV5-5 with TRBJ2-1; D not certain. The CDR3, as DNA: TGTGCCAGCAGCTTGAACTGGGGCTCCTACAATGAGCAGTTCTTC. This codes for CASSLNWGSYNEQFF.